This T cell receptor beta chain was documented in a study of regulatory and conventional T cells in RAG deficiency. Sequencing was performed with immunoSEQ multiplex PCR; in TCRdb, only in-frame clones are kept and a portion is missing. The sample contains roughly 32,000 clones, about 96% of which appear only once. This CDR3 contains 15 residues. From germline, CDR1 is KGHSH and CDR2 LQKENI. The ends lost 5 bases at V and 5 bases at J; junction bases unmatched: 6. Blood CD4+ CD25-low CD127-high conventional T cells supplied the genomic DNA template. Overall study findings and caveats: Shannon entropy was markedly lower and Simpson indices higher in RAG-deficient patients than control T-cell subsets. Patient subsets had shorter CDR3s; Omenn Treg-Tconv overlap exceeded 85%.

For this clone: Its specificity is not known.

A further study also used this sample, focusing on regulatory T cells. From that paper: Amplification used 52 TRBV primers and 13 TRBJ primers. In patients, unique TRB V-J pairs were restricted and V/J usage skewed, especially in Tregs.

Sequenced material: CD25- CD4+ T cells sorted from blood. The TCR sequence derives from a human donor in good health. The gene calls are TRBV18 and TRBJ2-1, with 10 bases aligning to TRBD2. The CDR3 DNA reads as TGTGCCAGCTCAGTATTAGCGGGAGGAAACAATGAGCAGTTCTTC. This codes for CASSVLAGGNNEQFF.